These T cell receptor beta chains were read from a single sample in a study of T cell changes during pregnancy in multiple sclerosis. The table came from immunoSEQ multiplex PCR; TCRdb's copy has only in-frame clones and leaves some out. The table has some 37,000 clones, around 91% seen once. The specimen comprised CD8+ T cells from peripheral blood mononuclear cells, sampled in the third trimester of pregnancy. The receptors shown here come from a female donor with multiple sclerosis, enrolled in a pregnancy study. The CDR3 runs from the conserved cysteine through the conserved F or W. The D gene is left open where the match is weak. Rows give clone size only sometimes, using once, few, many, or a class for an expanded clone.

TRBJ1-2,.,TRBD1,TRBV7-8,CASSLGTGSGYGYTF,TGTGCCAGCAGCTTAGGGACAGGATCTGGCTATGGCTACACCTTC
TRBJ1-4,.,TRBD1,TRBV4-1,CASSLTGGSVATNEKLFF,TGCGCCAGCAGCCTGACAGGGGGCTCGGTTGCAACTAATGAAAAACTGTTTTTT
TRBJ1-1,few,TRBD1,TRBV30,CAWSGRRDRMNTEAFF,TGTGCCTGGAGTGGACGGCGGGACAGAATGAACACTGAAGCTTTCTTT
TRBJ1-2,.,.,TRBV7-9,CASSPTTGTYGYTF,TGTGCCAGCAGCCCGACCACAGGGACCTATGGCTACACCTTC
TRBJ1-1,.,.,TRBV14,CASSQVPNTEAFF,TGTGCCAGCAGCCAAGTCCCTAACACTGAAGCTTTCTTT
TRBJ1-3,.,.,TRBV6-5,CASSWWDRGVGNTIYF,TGTGCCAGCAGTTGGTGGGATCGGGGGGTAGGAAACACCATATATTTT
TRBJ2-4,few,.,TRBV13,CASRTRGGRDKNIQYF,TGTGCCAGCAGGACTAGGGGGGGTAGGGACAAAAACATTCAGTACTTC
TRBJ2-1,.,.,TRBV19,CASSQGFTSYNEQFF,TGTGCCAGTAGCCAGGGTTTCACGTCCTACAATGAGCAGTTCTTC
TRBJ2-3,.,TRBD2,TRBV5-6,CASSLDGRGGSTDTQYF,TGTGCCAGCAGCTTGGACGGGCGGGGGGGTAGCACAGATACGCAGTATTTT
TRBJ1-5,.,TRBD1,TRBV19,CASSPTGGQPQHF,TGTGCCAGTAGCCCCACAGGGGGCCAGCCCCAGCATTTT
TRBJ2-7,.,.,TRBV19,CASSIVSSSYEQYF,TGTGCCAGTAGTATAGTGAGTAGCTCCTACGAGCAGTACTTC
TRBJ2-7,.,.,TRBV19,CASSITGRDEQYF,TGTGCCAGTAGTATAACAGGGCGCGACGAGCAGTACTTC
TRBJ2-1,.,.,TRBV28,CASSSRRAGNEQFF,TGTGCCAGCAGTTCCCGTAGGGCGGGCAATGAGCAGTTCTTC
TRBJ2-5,.,TRBD1,TRBV5-1,CASSSGTGYETQYF,TGCGCCAGCAGCTCCGGGACAGGGTACGAGACCCAGTACTTC
TRBJ2-4,.,.,TRBV14,CASSQVSRGLDKNIQYF,TGTGCCAGCAGCCAAGTTAGCCGGGGACTGGACAAAAACATTCAGTACTTC
TRBJ2-1,.,TRBD2,TRBV6-6,CASSLAAGDIYNEQFF,TGTGCCAGCAGTTTAGCAGCGGGGGATATCTACAATGAGCAGTTCTTC
TRBJ2-1,.,TRBD2,TRBV6-1,CASTRGGSYNEQFF,TGTGCCAGCACCCGGGGCGGGAGTTACAATGAGCAGTTCTTC
TRBJ2-7,.,.,TRBV7-9,CASSLVGGGLYEQYF,TGTGCCAGCAGCTTAGTAGGAGGGGGCCTCTACGAGCAGTACTTC
TRBJ2-3,.,.,TRBV11-2,CASSLIRADTQYF,TGTGCCAGCAGCTTAATCAGGGCAGATACGCAGTATTTT
TRBJ1-5,.,.,TRBV27,CASSSRDYSNQPQHF,TGTGCCAGCAGTTCGAGGGACTATAGCAATCAGCCCCAGCATTTT
TRBJ2-1,.,TRBD2,TRBV4-1,CASSQDGREVHNEQFF,TGCGCCAGCAGCCAAGACGGGCGGGAGGTCCACAATGAGCAGTTCTTC
TRBJ2-1,.,TRBD2,TRBV7-6,CASSSFGTSASYNEQFF,TGTGCCAGCAGCTCCTTCGGGACTAGCGCCAGCTACAATGAGCAGTTCTTC
TRBJ1-2,.,TRBD1,TRBV25-1,CASKSGGFGYGYTF,TGTGCCAGCAAATCAGGGGGCTTTGGCTATGGCTACACCTTC
TRBJ1-1,.,.,TRBV6-5,CASSYSKGAGTEAFF,TGTGCCAGCAGTTACTCTAAAGGGGCTGGGACTGAAGCTTTCTTT
TRBJ2-3,.,TRBD2,TRBV9,CASSVVGSGGTDTQYF,TGTGCCAGCAGCGTAGTCGGTAGCGGGGGGACAGATACGCAGTATTTT
TRBJ1-2,.,.,TRBV30,CAWWSGVTAYGYTF,TGTGCCTGGTGGAGTGGTGTGACAGCGTATGGCTACACCTTC
TRBJ2-7,.,.,TRBV7-3,CASSLWGGPYEQYF,TGTGCCAGCAGCTTATGGGGGGGGCCCTACGAGCAGTACTTC
TRBJ2-2,.,TRBD2,TRBV15,CATSSSGGETGELFF,TGTGCCACCAGCAGCAGCGGGGGCGAGACCGGGGAGCTGTTTTTT
TRBJ2-1,.,TRBD2,TRBV9,CASSVAGGPNEQFF,TGTGCCAGCAGCGTAGCGGGGGGGCCCAATGAGCAGTTCTTC
TRBJ1-2,.,.,TRBV19,CASSTAGAGGYTF,TGTGCCAGTAGTACCGCAGGGGCGGGTGGCTACACCTTC
TRBJ2-7,.,TRBD2,TRBV10-3,CAIRLEKPGLAVAYEQYF,TGTGCCATCAGACTCGAAAAACCGGGACTAGCGGTTGCCTACGAGCAGTACTTC
TRBJ2-1,.,.,TRBV11-2,CASSLFGGYNEQFF,TGTGCCAGCAGCTTATTTGGCGGGTACAATGAGCAGTTCTTC
TRBJ1-5,.,.,TRBV27,CASSSWAELDQPQHF,TGTGCCAGCAGTTCCTGGGCTGAGCTCGATCAGCCCCAGCATTTT
TRBJ1-1,.,.,TRBV19,CASSIAYLNTEAFF,TGTGCCAGTAGTATTGCGTACCTGAACACTGAAGCTTTCTTT
TRBJ2-2,.,.,TRBV9,CASSVNGNTGELFF,TGTGCCAGCAGCGTAAACGGTAACACCGGGGAGCTGTTTTTT
TRBJ1-2,.,.,TRBV9,CASSVGGGRISDGYTF,TGTGCCAGCAGCGTAGGGGGGGGGAGAATTTCTGACGGCTACACCTTC
TRBJ2-1,.,.,TRBV4-1,CASSQSFPGLYNEQFF,TGCGCCAGCAGCCAATCATTCCCCGGACTATACAATGAGCAGTTCTTC
TRBJ2-7,few,.,TRBV11-2,CASSLREDYYEQYF,TGTGCCAGCAGCTTACGCGAGGACTACTACGAGCAGTACTTC
TRBJ1-1,.,.,TRBV13,CASSLEAGDYHTEAFF,TGTGCCAGCAGCTTAGAGGCAGGGGATTATCACACTGAAGCTTTCTTT
TRBJ2-1,.,.,TRBV19,CASSIVRTVYNEQFF,TGTGCCAGTAGTATCGTTAGGACAGTCTACAATGAGCAGTTCTTC
TRBJ2-7,.,TRBD1,TRBV5-1,CASSLGQGAYEQYF,TGCGCCAGCAGCTTGGGCCAGGGGGCCTACGAGCAGTACTTC
TRBJ1-5,.,.,TRBV7-9,CASSLDADHQPQHF,TGTGCCAGCAGCTTAGATGCAGATCATCAGCCCCAGCATTTT
TRBJ2-5,.,TRBD2,TRBV4-1,CASSGASGSWRETQYF,TGCGCCAGCAGCGGGGCTAGCGGGAGTTGGAGGGAGACCCAGTACTTC
TRBJ1-1,.,.,TRBV6-5,CASSYSLAGNTEAFF,TGTGCCAGCAGTTACTCCCTGGCGGGGAACACTGAAGCTTTCTTT
TRBJ1-2,.,.,TRBV6-5,CASSYGQVNYGYTF,TGTGCCAGCAGTTACGGGCAGGTGAACTATGGCTACACCTTC
TRBJ2-5,once,.,TRBV4-1,CASSQDLAYQETQYF,TGCGCCAGCAGCCAAGACCTAGCGTACCAAGAGACCCAGTACTTC
TRBJ2-1,.,TRBD2,TRBV6-5,CASSYLGTSGNNEQFF,TGTGCCAGCAGTTACCTCGGGACTAGCGGTAACAATGAGCAGTTCTTC
TRBJ1-1,.,.,TRBV4-3,CASSSLGGGTEAFF,TGCGCCAGCAGCAGCCTCGGGGGTGGGACTGAAGCTTTCTTT
TRBJ1-1,.,.,TRBV12-5,CASGPQGWDTEAFF,TGTGCTAGTGGTCCTCAGGGGTGGGACACTGAAGCTTTCTTT
TRBJ2-7,.,.,TRBV4-3,CASSQERGGYGEQYF,TGCGCCAGCAGCCAAGAGAGGGGGGGCTACGGCGAGCAGTACTTC
TRBJ2-2,.,.,TRBV7-7,CAVNRDTNTGELFF,TGTGCCGTCAACCGGGACACCAACACCGGGGAGCTGTTTTTT
TRBJ1-1,once,.,TRBV11-3,CASSLDHRGAGGTEAFF,TGTGCCAGCAGCTTAGATCATCGGGGGGCGGGAGGTACTGAAGCTTTCTTT
TRBJ1-1,.,TRBD1,TRBV27,CASSSNRDRPLNTEAFF,TGTGCCAGCAGTTCTAACCGGGACAGGCCACTGAACACTGAAGCTTTCTTT
TRBJ2-7,once,.,TRBV11-2,CASSLDPGLGSYEQYF,TGTGCCAGCAGCTTAGATCCGGGTTTGGGCTCCTACGAGCAGTACTTC
TRBJ2-1,.,TRBD2,TRBV7-6,CASSPTSGEYNEQFF,TGTGCCAGCAGCCCAACTAGCGGTGAATACAATGAGCAGTTCTTC
TRBJ2-3,.,.,TRBV27,CASSFRGGSTDTQYF,TGTGCCAGCAGTTTCAGGGGCGGGAGTACAGATACGCAGTATTTT